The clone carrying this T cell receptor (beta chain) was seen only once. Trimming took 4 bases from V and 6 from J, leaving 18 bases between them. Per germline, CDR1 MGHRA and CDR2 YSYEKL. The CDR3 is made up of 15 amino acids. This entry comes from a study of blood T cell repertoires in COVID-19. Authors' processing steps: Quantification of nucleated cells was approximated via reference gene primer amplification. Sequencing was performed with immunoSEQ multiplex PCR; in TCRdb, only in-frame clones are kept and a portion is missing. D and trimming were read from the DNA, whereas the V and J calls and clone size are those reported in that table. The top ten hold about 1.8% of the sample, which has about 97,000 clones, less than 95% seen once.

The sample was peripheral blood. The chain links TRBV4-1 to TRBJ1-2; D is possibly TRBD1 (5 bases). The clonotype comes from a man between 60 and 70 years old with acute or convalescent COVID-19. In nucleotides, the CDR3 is TGCGCCAGCAGCCGTTCCTGGGGGGGAACGGATGGCTACACCTTC. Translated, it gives CASSRSWGGTDGYTF.